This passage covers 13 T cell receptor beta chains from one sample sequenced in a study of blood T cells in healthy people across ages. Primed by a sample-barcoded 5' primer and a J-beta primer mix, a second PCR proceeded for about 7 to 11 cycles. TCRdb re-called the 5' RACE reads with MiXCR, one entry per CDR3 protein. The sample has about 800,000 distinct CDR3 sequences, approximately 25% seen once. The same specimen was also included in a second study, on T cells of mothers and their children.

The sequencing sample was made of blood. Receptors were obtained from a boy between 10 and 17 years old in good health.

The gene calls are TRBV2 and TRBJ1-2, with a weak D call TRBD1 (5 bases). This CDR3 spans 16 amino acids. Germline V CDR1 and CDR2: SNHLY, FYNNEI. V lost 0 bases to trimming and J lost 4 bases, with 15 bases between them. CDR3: CASSEALQGPVYGYTF. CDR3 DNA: TGTGCCAGCAGTGAAGCGCTTCAGGGACCCGTCTATGGCTACACCTTC.

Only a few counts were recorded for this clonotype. CDR3 amino acids: CASSVVSGSGNTIYF. CDR3 bases: TGTGCCAGCAGCGTAGTTTCGGGATCTGGAAACACCATATATTTT. The V call is TRBV9, the J call TRBJ1-3, with no clear D. The CDR3 sequence is 15 residues long. The V end was cut by 0 bases, the J end by 1 base, with 8 bases between. The germline V gene has CDR1 SGDLS and CDR2 YYNGEE.

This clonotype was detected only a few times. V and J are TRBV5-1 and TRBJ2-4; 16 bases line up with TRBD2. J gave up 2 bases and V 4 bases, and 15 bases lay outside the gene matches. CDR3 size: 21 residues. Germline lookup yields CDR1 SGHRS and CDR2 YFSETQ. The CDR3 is CASSPGTSGGADSVTKNIQYF. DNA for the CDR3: TGCGCCAGCAGCCCCGGGACTAGCGGGGGGGCCGACTCCGTAACCAAAAACATTCAGTACTTC. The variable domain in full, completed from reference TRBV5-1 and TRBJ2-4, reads KAGVTQTPRYLIKTRGQQVTLSCSPISGHRSVSWYQQTPGQGLQFLFEYFSETQRNKGNFPGRFSGRQFSNSRSEMNVSTLELGDSALYLCASSPGTSGGADSVTKNIQYFGAGTRLSVL.

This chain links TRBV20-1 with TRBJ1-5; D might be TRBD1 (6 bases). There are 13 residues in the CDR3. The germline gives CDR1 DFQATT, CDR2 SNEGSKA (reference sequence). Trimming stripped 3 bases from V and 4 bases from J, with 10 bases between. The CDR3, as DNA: TGCAGTGCTAGGAGGACAGCTAATCAGCCCCAGCATTTT. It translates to CSARRTANQPQHF.

The CDR3 region is CASGWRGAYTEAFF. The CDR3 DNA sequence: TGTGCCAGCGGTTGGAGGGGGGCCTACACTGAAGCTTTCTTT. The rearrangement uses TRBV12-3 or TRBV12-4 and TRBJ1-1, with D possibly matching TRBD1 (6 bases). V lost 8 bases to trimming and J lost 3 bases, with 16 bases between them. This CDR3 spans 14 amino acids.

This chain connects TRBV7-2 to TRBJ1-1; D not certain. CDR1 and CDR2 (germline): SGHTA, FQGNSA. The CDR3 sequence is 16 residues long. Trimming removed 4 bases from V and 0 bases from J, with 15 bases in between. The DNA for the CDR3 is TGTGCCAGCAGCTCTGGCGGAGTGAACATGAACACTGAAGCTTTCTTT. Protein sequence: CASSSGGVNMNTEAFF.

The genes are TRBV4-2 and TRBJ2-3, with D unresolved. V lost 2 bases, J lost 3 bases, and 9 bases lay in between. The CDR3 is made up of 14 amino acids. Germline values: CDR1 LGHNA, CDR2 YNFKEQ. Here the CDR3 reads CASSQLEVTDTQYF. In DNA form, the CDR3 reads TGTGCCAGCAGCCAACTCGAGGTGACAGATACGCAGTATTTT.

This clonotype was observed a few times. The CDR3 bases are TGTGCCAGCGAAACTGGGACCATCTCCTACGAGCAGTACTTC. Translating it yields CASETGTISYEQYF. The rearrangement uses TRBV28 and TRBJ2-7; D is tentatively TRBD1 or TRBD2 (5 bases each). This CDR3 has 14 amino acids. CDR1 is MDHEN and CDR2 is SYDVKM in the germline V gene. V was trimmed by 8 bases and J by 0 bases, leaving 14 bases between them.

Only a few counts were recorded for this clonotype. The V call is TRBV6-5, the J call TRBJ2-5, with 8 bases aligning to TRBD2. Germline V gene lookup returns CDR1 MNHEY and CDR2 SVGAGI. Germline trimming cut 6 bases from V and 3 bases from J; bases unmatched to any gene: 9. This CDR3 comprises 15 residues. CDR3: CASSVGLAGKETQYF. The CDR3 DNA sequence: TGTGCCAGCAGCGTAGGACTAGCAGGAAAAGAGACCCAGTACTTC.

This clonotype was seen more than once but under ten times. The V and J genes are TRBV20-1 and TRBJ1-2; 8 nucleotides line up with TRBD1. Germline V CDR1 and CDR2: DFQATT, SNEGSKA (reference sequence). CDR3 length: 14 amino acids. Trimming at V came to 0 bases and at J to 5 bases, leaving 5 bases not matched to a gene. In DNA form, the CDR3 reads TGCAGTGCTAGAGATCCTGGACAGGGTTATGGCTACACCTTC. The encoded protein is CSARDPGQGYGYTF.

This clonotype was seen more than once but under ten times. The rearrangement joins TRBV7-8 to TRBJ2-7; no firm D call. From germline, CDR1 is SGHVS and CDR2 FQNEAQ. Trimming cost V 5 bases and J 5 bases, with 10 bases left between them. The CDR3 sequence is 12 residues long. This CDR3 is CASSPNIDEQYF. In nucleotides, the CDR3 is TGTGCCAGCAGCCCAAACATAGACGAGCAGTACTTC.

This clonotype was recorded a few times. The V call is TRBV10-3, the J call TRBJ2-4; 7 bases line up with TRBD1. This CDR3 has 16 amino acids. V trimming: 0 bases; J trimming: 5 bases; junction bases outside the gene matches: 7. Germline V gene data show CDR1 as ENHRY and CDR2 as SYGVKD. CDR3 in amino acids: CAISESTGIGENIQYF. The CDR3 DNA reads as TGTGCCATCAGTGAGTCGACAGGGATAGGGGAAAACATTCAGTACTTC.

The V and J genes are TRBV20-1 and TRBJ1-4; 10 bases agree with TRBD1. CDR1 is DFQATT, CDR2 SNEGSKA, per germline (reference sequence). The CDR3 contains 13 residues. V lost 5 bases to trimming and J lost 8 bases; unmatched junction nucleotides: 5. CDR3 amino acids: CSAGDRGKEKLFF. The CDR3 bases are TGCAGTGCTGGGGACAGGGGAAAAGAAAAACTGTTTTTT.